The entry below describes one T cell receptor beta chain. In the authors' methods: By means of reference gene primer amplification, nucleated cell counts were estimated. The assay was immunoSEQ multiplex PCR, and TCRdb's table has in-frame clones only and misses some. Clone size and V and J calls were adopted from that table, with D and trimming inferred from the DNA. The data show roughly 200,000 clones, with 65% to 90% seen just once and 1.5% to 1.7% held by the top ten. This record belongs to a study of blood T cell repertoires in COVID-19. Study at large: Samples representing acute and convalescent COVID-19 were sourced from the United States, Italy and Spain. PBMCs, B-cell-depleted T cells, or T cells provided the cDNA or gDNA that made up the material.

Germline values: CDR1 ENHRY, CDR2 SYGVKD. V lost 7 bases to trimming and J lost 8 bases; unmatched junction nucleotides: 8. This CDR3 spans 15 amino acids. Sequenced: peripheral blood. The chain carries TRBV10-3 and TRBJ2-2, with TRBD1 matching 12 bases. This receptor was obtained from a human donor in a cohort sampled during active COVID-19. The CDR3 DNA reads TGTGCCATCACCCGGGACAGGGGGCGATTAGGGGAGCTGTTTTTT. This encodes CAITRDRGRLGELFF.